The 27 T cell receptor beta chains below were found in one sample sequenced in a study of cytomegalovirus exposure and HLA in healthy donors. PCR was performed using 60 Vbeta and 13 Jbeta primers. Assay: immunoSEQ multiplex PCR; the TCRdb copy retains only in-frame clones and omits some. The sample lists about 150,000 clones; 60% to 80% were seen once. The material sequenced was PBMCs. Receptor source: a man aged 25 to 40 in good health and CMV-seropositive.

CDR3 loop: CASSFQNYEQYF. The CDR3 coding sequence is TGTGCCAGCAGCTTCCAGAACTACGAGCAGTACTTC. J is TRBJ2-7 and V is TRBV7-9, with D unclear. The germline CDR1 and CDR2 sequences are SEHNR and FQNEAQ (reference sequence). The ends were cut back, 3 bases at V and 3 bases at J, with 6 bases in the middle. The CDR3 is 12 residues long.

J is TRBJ2-3 and V is TRBV2, with 7 bases matching TRBD2. Losses at the gene ends were 7 bases for V and 1 base for J; bases not matched to a gene: 5. The CDR3 length is 14 residues. Germline V gene data show CDR1 as SNHLY and CDR2 as FYNNEI. The CDR3 loop is CASTPSGGTDTQYF. The CDR3 nucleotides read TGTGCCAGCACCCCTAGCGGAGGCACAGATACGCAGTATTTT.

The rearrangement joins TRBV5-1 to TRBJ2-1; D might be TRBD1 (5 bases). The V end was cut by 0 bases, the J end by 7 bases, with 14 bases between. The CDR3 length is 15 residues. Germline-derived CDR1 and CDR2 are SGHRS and YFSETQ. The CDR3 DNA follows: TGCGCCAGCAGCTTGGAAGGAAACCCAGGGAATGAGCAGTTCTTC. Amino acid sequence: CASSLEGNPGNEQFF.

The V gene is TRBV28, the J gene TRBJ2-5, with a possible D match to TRBD2 (5 bases). The better agreement between TRBJ2-7 and the DNA end casts doubt on the J call. Germline V lookup: CDR1 MDHEN, CDR2 SYDVKM. The CDR3 loop spans 13 amino acids. As DNA, the CDR3 is TGTGCCAGCCGGGGTAGGGTCTCCTACGAGCAGTACTTC. This sequence encodes CASRGRVSYEQYF.

The V and J genes are TRBV30 and TRBJ1-2; 7 bases line up with TRBD1. CDR1 is GTSNPN, CDR2 SVGIG, per germline (reference sequence). V was clipped by 2 bases and J by 4 bases; unmatched bases: 7. This CDR3 has 14 residues. This chain's CDR3 is CAWSKPGQIYGYTF. The CDR3 DNA is TGTGCCTGGAGTAAACCGGGACAGATCTATGGCTACACCTTC. Full variable domain (remainder filled in from reference TRBV30 and TRBJ1-2): SQTIHQWPATLVQPVGSPLSLECTVEGTSNPNLYWYRQAAGRGLQLLFYSVGIGQISSEVPQNLSASRPQDRQFILSSKKLLLSDSGFYLCAWSKPGQIYGYTFGSGTRLTVV.

In its sample, this clone was seen a few times. The chain couples TRBV19 to TRBJ1-4; D call uncertain. Trimming removed 5 bases from V and 4 bases from J, with 11 bases in between. Germline V gene lookup returns CDR1 LNHDA and CDR2 SQIVND (reference sequence). This CDR3 has 14 amino acids. CDR3 loop: CASSVQVVNEKLFF. CDR3 nucleotides: TGTGCCAGTAGTGTGCAGGTCGTTAATGAAAAACTGTTTTTT.

This sequence joins TRBV30 and TRBJ1-5; TRBD1 aligns across 7 bases. The CDR3 is 14 amino acids. Trimming took 2 bases from V and 4 from J; bases not matched to a gene: 5. Germline-derived CDR1 and CDR2 are GTSNPN and SVGIG (reference sequence). The CDR3 protein is CAWSLGTENQPQHF. DNA for the CDR3: TGTGCCTGGAGTCTCGGGACAGAAAATCAGCCCCAGCATTTT.

The CDR3 reads CASSWPDRVPYGYTF. For the CDR3, the DNA is TGCGCCAGCAGCTGGCCGGACAGGGTCCCCTATGGCTACACCTTC. The chain recombines TRBV5-1 with TRBJ1-2; 8 positions match TRBD1. Germline loops: CDR1 SGHRS, CDR2 YFSETQ. This CDR3 has 15 amino acids. Trimming took 3 bases from V and 4 from J; bases not matched to a gene: 8.

This clone has a single count. V gene TRBV4-2 combines with J gene TRBJ2-7; TRBD1 matches at 9 bases. The trim removed 0 bases at V and 1 base at J, leaving 4 bases unmatched. This CDR3 contains 16 residues. Germline V CDR1 and CDR2: LGHNA, YNFKEQ. Written as DNA, the CDR3 is TGTGCCAGCAGCCAAGAATTGGGGACAGGGTCCTACGAGCAGTACTTC. Protein sequence: CASSQELGTGSYEQYF.

The chain is built from TRBV28 and TRBJ2-7; perhaps TRBD1 as D (6 bases). The CDR3 contains 14 residues. The V gene's germline CDR1 is MDHEN and CDR2 SYDVKM. Trimming cost V 5 bases and J 2 bases, with 13 bases left between them. CDR3 coding DNA: TGTGCCAGCAGTGATCTACAGGGACCCTACGAGCAGTACTTC. Translated: CASSDLQGPYEQYF.

The chain links TRBV11-2 to TRBJ2-5; maybe TRBD2 (7 bases). In germline, CDR1 is SGHAT, CDR2 FQNNGV. Trimming took off 4 bases at V and 9 bases at J, with 21 bases between the two ends. CDR3 size: 15 residues. The CDR3 nucleotides are TGTGCCAGCAGCTCATCCGGACTAGGGGGGTTGGCCCAGTACTTC. Residues: CASSSSGLGGLAQYF.

The chain joins TRBV5-1 to TRBJ2-5, with TRBD1 matching over 10 bases. V lost 1 base and J lost 5; bases outside the gene matches: 8. CDR1 is SGHRS, CDR2 YFSETQ, per germline. The CDR3 consists of 16 residues. This CDR3 is CASSLLGQGLSETQYF. CDR3 nucleotides: TGCGCCAGCAGCTTGTTGGGACAGGGGTTGTCGGAGACCCAGTACTTC.

This clone has more than one count but fewer than ten. The chain employs TRBV25-1 and TRBJ2-7, with 7 nucleotides matching TRBD1. J gave up 6 bases and V 7 bases, and 12 bases lay outside the gene matches. The CDR3 loop spans 14 amino acids. From germline, CDR1 is MGHDK and CDR2 SYGVNS. CDR3 protein: CASTPSDRAGEQYF. The CDR3 DNA reads as TGTGCCAGCACGCCATCCGACAGGGCAGGCGAGCAGTACTTC.

The chain couples TRBV9 to TRBJ2-1; 10 nucleotides match TRBD2. Per the germline V gene, CDR1 is SGDLS and CDR2 is YYNGEE. Trimming took 3 bases from V and 6 from J; bases not matched to a gene: 6. CDR3 size: 15 residues. The CDR3 loop reads CASSDTSGAVNEQFF. In nucleotides, the CDR3 is TGTGCCAGCAGCGATACTAGCGGGGCCGTCAATGAGCAGTTCTTC.

This sequence joins TRBV2 and TRBJ2-5; D call uncertain. The end of the DNA aligns better with TRBJ2-7, so the J call may be wrong. The CDR3 is 14 amino acids. Germline-derived CDR1 and CDR2 are SNHLY and FYNNEI. The CDR3 region has the DNA TGTGCCAGCAGTGATTCCGGGTCCTCCTACGAGCAGTACTTC. This codes for CASSDSGSSYEQYF.

The V call is TRBV7-8, the J call TRBJ2-7; 10 bases are shared with TRBD1. CDR1 is SGHVS, CDR2 FQNEAQ, per germline. V lost 2 bases, J lost 5 bases, and 9 bases stayed unmatched. The CDR3 runs to 16 residues. DNA of the CDR3: TGTGCCAGCAGCTTATCGGGGACAGGGGCCCTAAACGAGCAGTACTTC. Residues: CASSLSGTGALNEQYF.

V usage is TRBV28 and J usage is TRBJ2-3, with a possible D match to TRBD2 (6 bases). The CDR3 has 14 residues. Germline CDR1 is MDHEN and CDR2 is SYDVKM. Trimming took off 7 bases at V and 3 bases at J, with 14 bases between the two ends. CDR3 region: CASKRVRLTDTQYF. The CDR3 nucleotides are TGTGCCAGCAAGCGGGTCCGATTAACAGATACGCAGTATTTT.

Remarks on this clone: Its ends do not fully match the called genes, so a read error is possible. This chain links TRBV7-9 with TRBJ1-1; D remains ambiguous. Germline V CDR1 and CDR2: SEHNR, FQNEAQ (reference sequence). This CDR3 is built from 14 residues. The CDR3 is CSSSDGDRNTEAFF. In DNA, the CDR3 is TGTTCCAGCAGCGATGGAGATAGGAACACTGAAGCTTTCTTT.

The chain is built from TRBV5-4 and TRBJ2-5; TRBD1 matches 7 bases. CDR1 and CDR2 (germline): SGHNT, YYREEE (reference sequence). Losses at the gene ends were 3 bases for V and 1 base for J; bases not matched to a gene: 3. The CDR3 is 14 residues long. CDR3 nucleotide sequence: TGTGCCAGCAGCTCGGGACAGAGCCAAGAGACCCAGTACTTC. Translating it yields CASSSGQSQETQYF.

The chain carries TRBV9 and TRBJ2-1; TRBD2 matches at 9 bases. The trim removed 3 bases at V and 0 bases at J, leaving 4 bases unmatched. In germline, CDR1 is SGDLS, CDR2 YYNGEE. CDR3 length equals 16 residues. DNA for the CDR3: TGTGCCAGCAGCGCGACTAGCGGATACTCCTACAATGAGCAGTTCTTC. Translation gives CASSATSGYSYNEQFF. Complete variable domain (other parts from reference TRBV9 and TRBJ2-1): DSGVTQTPKHLITATGQRVTLRCSPRSGDLSVYWYQQSLDQGLQFLIQYYNGEERAKGNILERFSAQQFPDLHSELNLSSLELGDSALYFCASSATSGYSYNEQFFGPGTRLTVL.

CDR3 amino acids: CASSQASRTSGSDEQFF. The CDR3 nucleotides are TGTGCCAGCAGCCAAGCATCCAGGACTAGCGGGAGCGATGAGCAGTTCTTC. The V call is TRBV4-2, the J call TRBJ2-1; the match to TRBD2 covers 13 bases. This CDR3 comprises 17 residues. Germline CDR1 is LGHNA and CDR2 is YNFKEQ. Germline trimming cut 1 base from V and 8 bases from J; bases unmatched to any gene: 8.

J is TRBJ2-7 and V is TRBV6-1, with 8 bases identical to TRBD1. The CDR3 has 12 residues. Trimming cost V 7 bases and J 5 bases; bases outside gene matches: 4. From germline, CDR1 is MNHNS and CDR2 SASEGT. As DNA, the CDR3 is TGTGCCAGCACAGGGGGCAGCGACGAGCAGTACTTC. It translates to CASTGGSDEQYF.

This clone showed up many times. V usage is TRBV2 and J usage is TRBJ1-4, with 7 positions matching TRBD1. This CDR3 has 15 residues. With 4 bases clipped from V and 6 bases from J, the junction kept 8 bases outside the gene matches. Germline CDR1 SNHLY, CDR2 FYNNEI. The CDR3 loop reads CASSGIGGRYEKLFF. For the CDR3, the DNA is TGTGCCAGCAGTGGTATAGGGGGCCGTTATGAAAAACTGTTTTTT.

Only a few counts were recorded for this clone. This chain links TRBV2 with TRBJ2-2; no clear D. The CDR3 is 14 residues long. Germline V gene lookup returns CDR1 SNHLY and CDR2 FYNNEI. With 8 bases removed from V and 2 bases from J, the gap between germline ends came to 12 bases. CDR3 sequence (DNA): TGTGCCAGCGCTCCATACTTAAACACCGGGGAGCTGTTTTTT. It specifies CASAPYLNTGELFF.

In this sample, this clone turned up a few times. Germline is not matched at one junction end, which may reflect a read error. V gene TRBV7-7 combines with J gene TRBJ1-4; D is undetermined. This CDR3 contains 15 residues. Germline-derived CDR1 and CDR2 are SSHAT and FNYEAQ (reference sequence). The CDR3 DNA reads as TGTGCTAGCAGCGCCAACATCGGAGCTAATGAAAAACTGTTTTTT. The encoded protein is CASSANIGANEKLFF.

This rearrangement joins TRBV28 to TRBJ2-7; 7 bases align to TRBD2. Germline loops: CDR1 MDHEN, CDR2 SYDVKM. Unmatched junction bases numbered 6, after V lost 2 bases and J lost 5 bases. The CDR3 sequence is 14 residues long. The CDR3 loop reads CASSLRTSSDEQYF. In DNA form, the CDR3 reads TGTGCCAGCAGTTTACGGACTAGTTCCGACGAGCAGTACTTC.

CDR3 sequence: CASSFVAGGREQYF. CDR3 coding DNA: TGCGCCAGCAGCTTTGTAGCGGGAGGTCGCGAGCAGTACTTC. This sequence joins TRBV5-1 and TRBJ2-5, with TRBD2 identical over 10 bases. The J call may be in error: the DNA end matches TRBJ2-7 better. Germline V gene lookup returns CDR1 SGHRS and CDR2 YFSETQ. The CDR3 loop spans 14 amino acids.